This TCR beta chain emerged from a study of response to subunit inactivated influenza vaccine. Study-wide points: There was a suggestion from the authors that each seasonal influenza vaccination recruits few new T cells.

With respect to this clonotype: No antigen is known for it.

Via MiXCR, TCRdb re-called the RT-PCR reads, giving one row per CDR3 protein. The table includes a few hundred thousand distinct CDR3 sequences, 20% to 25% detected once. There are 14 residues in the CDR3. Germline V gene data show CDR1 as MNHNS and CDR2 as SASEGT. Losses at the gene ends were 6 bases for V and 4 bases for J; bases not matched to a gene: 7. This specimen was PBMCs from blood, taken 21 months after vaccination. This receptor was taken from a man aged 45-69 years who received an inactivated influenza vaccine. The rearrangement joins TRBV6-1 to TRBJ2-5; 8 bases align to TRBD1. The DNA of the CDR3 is TGTGCCAGCAGGAGACAGGGGTTCGGAGAGACCCAGTACTTC. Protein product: CASRRQGFGETQYF.